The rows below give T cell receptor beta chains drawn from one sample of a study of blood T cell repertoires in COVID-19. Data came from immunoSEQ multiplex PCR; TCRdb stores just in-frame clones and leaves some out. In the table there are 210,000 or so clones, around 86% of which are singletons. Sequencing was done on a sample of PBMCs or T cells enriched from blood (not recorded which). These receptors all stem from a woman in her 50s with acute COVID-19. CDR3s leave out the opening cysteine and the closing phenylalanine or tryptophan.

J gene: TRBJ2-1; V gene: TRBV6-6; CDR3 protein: ASSPPGGHSSYNEQF
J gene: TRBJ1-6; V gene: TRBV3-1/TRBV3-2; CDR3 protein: ASSQEGQGGSSPLH
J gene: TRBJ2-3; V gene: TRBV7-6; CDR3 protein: ASSLRRGGGDPSTDTQY
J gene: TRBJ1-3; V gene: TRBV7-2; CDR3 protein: ASSRGVMEGNTIY
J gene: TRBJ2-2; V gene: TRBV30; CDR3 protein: AWSASPTGDPGELF
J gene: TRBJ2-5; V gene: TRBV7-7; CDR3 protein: ASSLGQDKTQY
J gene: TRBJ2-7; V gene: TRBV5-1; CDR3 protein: ASSVLAGGGEQY
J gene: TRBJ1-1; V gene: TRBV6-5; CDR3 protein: ASRPTGVTEAF
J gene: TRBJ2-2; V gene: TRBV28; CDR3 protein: ASNPLRPNTGELF
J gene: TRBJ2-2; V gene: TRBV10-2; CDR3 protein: ASRLTSGGTANTGELF
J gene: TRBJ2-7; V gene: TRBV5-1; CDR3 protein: ASSAQGYEQY
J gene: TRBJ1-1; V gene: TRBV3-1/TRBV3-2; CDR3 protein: ASSQDWTGEAF
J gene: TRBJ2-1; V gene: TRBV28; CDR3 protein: ASSRPGQGLGEQF
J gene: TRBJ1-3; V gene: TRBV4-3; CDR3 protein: ASSPTVSGNTIY
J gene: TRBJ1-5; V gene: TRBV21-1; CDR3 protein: ASSTGWDQPQH
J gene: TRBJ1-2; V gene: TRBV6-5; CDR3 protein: ASSYAGTGSGGYT
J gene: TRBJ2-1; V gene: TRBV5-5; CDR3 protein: ASSLGLAGVGDEQF
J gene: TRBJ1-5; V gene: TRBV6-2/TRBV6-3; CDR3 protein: ASSYRGQGQFSNQPQH
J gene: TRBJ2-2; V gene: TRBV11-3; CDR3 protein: ASSLLSTGGTGELF
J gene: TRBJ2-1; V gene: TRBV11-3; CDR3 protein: ASSLTSGTIPPEQF
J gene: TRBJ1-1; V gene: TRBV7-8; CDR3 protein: ASSLEIGATEAF
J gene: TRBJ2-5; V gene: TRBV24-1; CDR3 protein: ATSDPPGLAGVGETQY
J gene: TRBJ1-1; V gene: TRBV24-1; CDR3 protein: ATSVQGGTEAF
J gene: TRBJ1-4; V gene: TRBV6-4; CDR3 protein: ASSAMAGTVSANEKLF
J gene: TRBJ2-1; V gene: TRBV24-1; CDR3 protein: ATSDVTSGRSYEQF
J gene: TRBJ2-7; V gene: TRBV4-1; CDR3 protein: ASSQSGQGLSSYEQY
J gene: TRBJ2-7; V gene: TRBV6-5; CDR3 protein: AIQMTGTSYEQY
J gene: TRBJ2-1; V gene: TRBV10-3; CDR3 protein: AISGPRQYYNEQF
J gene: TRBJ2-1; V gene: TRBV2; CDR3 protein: ATEKRDRAFDEQF
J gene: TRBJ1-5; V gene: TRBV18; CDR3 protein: ASSPQRTGAGKPQH
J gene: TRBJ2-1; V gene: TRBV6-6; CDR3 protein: ASSSGLVQF
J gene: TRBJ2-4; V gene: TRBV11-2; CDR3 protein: ASSISPGMGSKNIQY